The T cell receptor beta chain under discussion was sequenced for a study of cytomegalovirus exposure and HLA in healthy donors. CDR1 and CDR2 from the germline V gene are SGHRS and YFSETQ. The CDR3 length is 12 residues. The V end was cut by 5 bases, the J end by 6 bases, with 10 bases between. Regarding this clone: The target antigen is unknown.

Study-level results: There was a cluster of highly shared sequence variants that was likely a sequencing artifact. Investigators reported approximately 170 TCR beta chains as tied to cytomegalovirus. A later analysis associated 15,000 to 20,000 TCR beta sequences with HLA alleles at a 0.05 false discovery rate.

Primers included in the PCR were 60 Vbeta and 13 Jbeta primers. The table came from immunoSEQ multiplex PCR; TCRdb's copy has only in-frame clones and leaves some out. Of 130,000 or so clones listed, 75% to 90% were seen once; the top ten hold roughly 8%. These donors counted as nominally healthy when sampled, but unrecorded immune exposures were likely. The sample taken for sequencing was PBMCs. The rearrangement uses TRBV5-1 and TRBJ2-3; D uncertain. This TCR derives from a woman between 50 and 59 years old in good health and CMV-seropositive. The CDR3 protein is CASRQTVDTQYF. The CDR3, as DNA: TGCGCCAGCAGACAGACCGTCGATACGCAGTATTTT.